The 4 T cell receptor beta chains below come from one sample, sequenced in a study of T cells in Graves' hyperthyroidism and ophthalmopathy. Regions amplified from RNA transcripts were the TCR beta CDR3 regions. A set of HTBI primers served as the primers for a first-round RT-PCR of the TCR CDR3. From the multiplex PCR reads, TCRdb called clonotypes with MiXCR, one entry per CDR3 protein. Here the sample spans some 490,000 distinct CDR3 sequences, 15% to 20% being singletons. Input material: blood. The receptors derive from a woman under 40 with Graves' ophthalmopathy.

This clonotype has a count of ten or more. At one end the junction does not follow the germline gene, possibly because of a read error. The chain joins TRBV7-7 to TRBJ2-3, with D tentatively TRBD2 (6 bases). The CDR3 consists of 17 residues. CDR1 SSHAT and CDR2 FNYEAQ come from the germline V gene (reference sequence). Here the CDR3 DNA reads TGTGCTAGCAGCTTAGGCTCCTCGGCGGGGACCACAGATACGCAGTATTTT. This translates into CASSLGSSAGTTDTQYF.

The chain is built from TRBV19 and TRBJ2-2; 8 nucleotides line up with TRBD2. Germline trimming cut 7 bases from V and 7 bases from J; bases unmatched to any gene: 8. The CDR3 runs to 14 residues. Germline V CDR1 and CDR2: LNHDA, SQIVND (reference sequence). In DNA form, the CDR3 reads TGTGCCAGTAAGGTCGGGAGGGCCTTCGGGGAGCTGTTTTTT. Residues: CASKVGRAFGELFF.

A few counts support this clonotype. The genes are TRBV10-1 and TRBJ2-3; D is unresolved. V was shortened by 8 bases and J by 1 base, with 13 bases between the two germline ends. The CDR3 is made up of 14 amino acids. The V gene's germline CDR1 is WNHNN and CDR2 SYGVQD (reference sequence). The CDR3 sequence is CASSRLLRTDTQYF. The CDR3 DNA reads as TGCGCCAGCTCCCGACTTCTACGCACAGATACGCAGTATTTT.

This clonotype was counted at least ten times. The chain joins TRBV4-2 to TRBJ2-5, with 11 bases that match TRBD2. Trimming removed 1 base from V and 3 bases from J; junction bases left unmatched: 4. The CDR3 runs to 16 residues. Germline CDR1 reads LGHNA; CDR2 reads YNFKEQ. CDR3 DNA: TGTGCCAGCAGCCAAGTCGGACTAGCGGGTGAAGAGACCCAGTACTTC. Amino acids: CASSQVGLAGEETQYF.